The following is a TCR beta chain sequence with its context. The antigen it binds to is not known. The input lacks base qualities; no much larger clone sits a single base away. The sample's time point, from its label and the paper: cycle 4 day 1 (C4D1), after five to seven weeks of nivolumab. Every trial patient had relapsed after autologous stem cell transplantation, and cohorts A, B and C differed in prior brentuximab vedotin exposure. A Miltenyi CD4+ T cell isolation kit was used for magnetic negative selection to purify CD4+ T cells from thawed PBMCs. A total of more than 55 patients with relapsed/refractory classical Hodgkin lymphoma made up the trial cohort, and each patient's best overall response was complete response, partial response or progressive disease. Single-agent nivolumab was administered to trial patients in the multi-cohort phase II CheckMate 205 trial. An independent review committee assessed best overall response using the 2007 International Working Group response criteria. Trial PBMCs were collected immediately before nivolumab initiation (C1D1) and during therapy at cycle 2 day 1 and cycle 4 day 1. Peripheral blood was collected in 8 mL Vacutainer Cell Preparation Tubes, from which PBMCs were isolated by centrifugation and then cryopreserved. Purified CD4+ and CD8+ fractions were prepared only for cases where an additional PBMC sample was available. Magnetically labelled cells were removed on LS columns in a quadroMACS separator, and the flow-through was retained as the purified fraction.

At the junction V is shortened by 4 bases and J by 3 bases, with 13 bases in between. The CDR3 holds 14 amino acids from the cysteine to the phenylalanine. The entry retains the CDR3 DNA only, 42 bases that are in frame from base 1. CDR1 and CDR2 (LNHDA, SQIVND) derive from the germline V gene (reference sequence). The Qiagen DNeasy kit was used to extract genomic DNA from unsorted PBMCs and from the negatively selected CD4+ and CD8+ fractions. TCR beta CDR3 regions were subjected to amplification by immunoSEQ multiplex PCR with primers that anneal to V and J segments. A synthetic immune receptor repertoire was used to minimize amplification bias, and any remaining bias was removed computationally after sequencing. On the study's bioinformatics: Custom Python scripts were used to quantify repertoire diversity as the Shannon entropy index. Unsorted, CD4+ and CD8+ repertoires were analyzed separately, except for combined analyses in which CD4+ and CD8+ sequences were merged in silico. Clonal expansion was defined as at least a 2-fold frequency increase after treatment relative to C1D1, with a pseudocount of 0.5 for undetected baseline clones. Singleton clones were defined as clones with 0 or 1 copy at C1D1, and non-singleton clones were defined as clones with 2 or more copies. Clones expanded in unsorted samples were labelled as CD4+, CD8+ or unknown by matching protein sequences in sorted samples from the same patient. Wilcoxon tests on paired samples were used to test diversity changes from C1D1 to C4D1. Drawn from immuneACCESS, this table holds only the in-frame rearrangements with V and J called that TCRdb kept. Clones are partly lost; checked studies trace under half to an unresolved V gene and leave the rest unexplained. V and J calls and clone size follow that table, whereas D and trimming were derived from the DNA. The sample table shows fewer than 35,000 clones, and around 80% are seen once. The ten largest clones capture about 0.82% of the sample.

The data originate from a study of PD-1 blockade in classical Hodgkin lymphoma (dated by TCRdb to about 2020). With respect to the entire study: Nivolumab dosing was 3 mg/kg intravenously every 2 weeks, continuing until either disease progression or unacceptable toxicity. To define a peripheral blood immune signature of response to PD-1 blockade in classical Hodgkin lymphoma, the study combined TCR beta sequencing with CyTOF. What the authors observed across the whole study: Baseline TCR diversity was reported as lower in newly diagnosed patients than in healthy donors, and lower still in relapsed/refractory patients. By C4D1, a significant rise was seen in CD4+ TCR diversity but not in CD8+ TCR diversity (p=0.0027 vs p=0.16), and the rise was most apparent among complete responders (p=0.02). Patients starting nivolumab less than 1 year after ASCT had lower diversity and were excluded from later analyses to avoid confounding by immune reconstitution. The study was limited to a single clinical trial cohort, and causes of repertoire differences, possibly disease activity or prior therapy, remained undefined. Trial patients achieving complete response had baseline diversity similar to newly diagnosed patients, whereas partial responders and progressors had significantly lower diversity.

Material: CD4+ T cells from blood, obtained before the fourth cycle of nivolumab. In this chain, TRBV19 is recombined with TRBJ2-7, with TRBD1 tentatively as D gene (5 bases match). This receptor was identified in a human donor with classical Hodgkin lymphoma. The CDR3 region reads CASSNRHLNYEQYF. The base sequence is TGTGCCAGTAGTAACAGGCACCTAAACTACGAGCAGTACTTC.